Reported below is one T cell receptor beta chain. Its antigen is as yet unknown. The treatment denotes: 19 received Ad26.COV2.S at low or high dose, single or two shots; 5 received placebo; per-sample allocation not given. Specimen acquisition occurred on day 63 following the initial vaccine or placebo injection. This sample stems from a study of Ad26.COV2.S vaccination and SARS-CoV-2 variants. Sequencing was performed with immunoSEQ multiplex PCR; in TCRdb, only in-frame clones are kept and a portion is missing. Of 400,000 to 450,000 clones listed, 92% are singletons. CDR1 SEHNR and CDR2 FQNEAQ come from the germline V gene (reference sequence). The CDR3 is 12 amino acids. With 4 bases removed from V and 8 bases from J, the gap between germline ends came to 11 bases. The study, taken as a whole, reports: Analyses of TCR breadth and depth may have underestimated total T cell responses.

This receptor was identified in a person between 18 and 65 years old who received the Ad26.COV2.S COVID-19 vaccine or a placebo. The rearrangement joins TRBV7-9 to TRBJ1-2, with a tentative D call TRBD1 (6 bases). This specimen consisted of peripheral blood, obtained in a trial of Ad26.COV2.S vaccine versus placebo. CDR3 nucleotides: TGTGCCAGCAGCTCTGGACAGCAAGGCTACACCTTC. Its protein product is CASSSGQQGYTF.